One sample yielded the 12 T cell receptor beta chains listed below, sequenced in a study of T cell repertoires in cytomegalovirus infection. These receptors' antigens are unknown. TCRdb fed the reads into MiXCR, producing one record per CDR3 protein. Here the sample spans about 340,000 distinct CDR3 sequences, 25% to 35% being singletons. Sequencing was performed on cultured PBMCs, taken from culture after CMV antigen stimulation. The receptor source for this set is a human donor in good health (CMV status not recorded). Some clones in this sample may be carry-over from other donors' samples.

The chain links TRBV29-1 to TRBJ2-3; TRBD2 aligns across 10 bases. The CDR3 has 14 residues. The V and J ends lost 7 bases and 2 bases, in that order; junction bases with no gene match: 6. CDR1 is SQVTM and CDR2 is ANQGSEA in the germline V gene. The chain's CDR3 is CSASGTSVTDTQYF. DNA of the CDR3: TGCAGCGCTTCCGGGACTAGCGTCACAGATACGCAGTATTTT.

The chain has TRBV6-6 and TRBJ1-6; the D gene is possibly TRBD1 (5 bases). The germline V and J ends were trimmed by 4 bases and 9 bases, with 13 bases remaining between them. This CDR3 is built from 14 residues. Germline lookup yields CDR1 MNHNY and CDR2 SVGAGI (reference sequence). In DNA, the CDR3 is TGTGCCAGCAGTTCCCACCGGAGGGGTTCACCCCTCCACTTT. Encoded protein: CASSSHRRGSPLHF.

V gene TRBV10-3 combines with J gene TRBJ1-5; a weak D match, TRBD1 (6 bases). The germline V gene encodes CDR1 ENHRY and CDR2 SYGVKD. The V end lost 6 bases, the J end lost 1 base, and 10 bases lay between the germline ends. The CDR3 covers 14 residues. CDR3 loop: CAISLGQSNQPQHF. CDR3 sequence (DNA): TGTGCCATCAGCCTTGGACAGAGCAATCAGCCCCAGCATTTT.

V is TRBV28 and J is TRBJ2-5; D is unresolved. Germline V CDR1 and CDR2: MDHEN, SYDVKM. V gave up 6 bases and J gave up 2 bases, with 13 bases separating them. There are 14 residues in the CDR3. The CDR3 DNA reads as TGTGCCAGCAGGCCCAAATTTAAGCAAGAGACCCAGTACTTC. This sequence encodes CASRPKFKQETQYF.

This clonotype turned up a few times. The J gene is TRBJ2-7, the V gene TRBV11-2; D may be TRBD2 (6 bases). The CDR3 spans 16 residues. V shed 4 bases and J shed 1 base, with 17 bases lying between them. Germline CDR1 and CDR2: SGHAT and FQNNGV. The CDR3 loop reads CASSSSPGTGSYEQYF. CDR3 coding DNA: TGTGCCAGCAGCTCCTCCCCTGGGACTGGATCCTACGAGCAGTACTTC.

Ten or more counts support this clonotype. The DNA of the CDR3 is TGTGCCAGCAGCGGAGGGAGTCCCTATAATTCACCCCTCCACTTT. This translates into CASSGGSPYNSPLHF. The chain couples TRBV7-2 to TRBJ1-6; D is uncertain. The ends were cut back, 5 bases at V and 2 bases at J, with 10 bases in the middle. CDR1 is SGHTA, CDR2 FQGNSA, per germline. This CDR3 is 15 amino acids long.

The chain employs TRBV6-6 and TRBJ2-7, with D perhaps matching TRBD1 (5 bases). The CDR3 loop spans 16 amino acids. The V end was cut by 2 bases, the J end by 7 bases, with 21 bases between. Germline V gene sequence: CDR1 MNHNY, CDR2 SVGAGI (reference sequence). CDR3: CASSYKSSARVGEQYF. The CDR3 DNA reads TGTGCCAGCAGTTACAAGAGCAGCGCCAGGGTTGGGGAGCAGTACTTC.

This CDR3 reads CASSHGGQPQHF. The CDR3 DNA follows: TGTGCCAGCAGCCACGGGGGTCAGCCCCAGCATTTT. The V gene is TRBV6-1, the J gene TRBJ1-5; the D gene is possibly TRBD1 (5 bases). Trimming pared 6 bases from V and 6 bases from J, leaving 9 bases between. CDR3 length: 12 residues. Per the germline V gene, CDR1 is MNHNS and CDR2 is SASEGT.

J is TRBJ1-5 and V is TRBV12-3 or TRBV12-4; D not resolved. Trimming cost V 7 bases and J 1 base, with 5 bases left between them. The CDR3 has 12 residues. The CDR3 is CASKGSNQPQHF. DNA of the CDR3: TGTGCCAGCAAGGGAAGCAATCAGCCCCAGCATTTT.

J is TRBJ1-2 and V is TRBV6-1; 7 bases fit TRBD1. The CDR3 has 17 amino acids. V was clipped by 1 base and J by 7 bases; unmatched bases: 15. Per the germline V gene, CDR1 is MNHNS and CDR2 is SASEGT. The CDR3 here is CASSEGAGGTAVFGYTF. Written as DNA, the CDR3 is TGTGCCAGCAGTGAAGGGGCCGGCGGGACAGCGGTGTTTGGCTACACCTTC.

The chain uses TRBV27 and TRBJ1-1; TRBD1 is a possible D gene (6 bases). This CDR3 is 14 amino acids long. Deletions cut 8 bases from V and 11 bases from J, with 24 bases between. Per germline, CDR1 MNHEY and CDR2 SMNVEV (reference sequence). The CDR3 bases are TGTGCCAGCGGACTGGTCGACAGGTTACCAAAGGCTTTCTTT. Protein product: CASGLVDRLPKAFF.

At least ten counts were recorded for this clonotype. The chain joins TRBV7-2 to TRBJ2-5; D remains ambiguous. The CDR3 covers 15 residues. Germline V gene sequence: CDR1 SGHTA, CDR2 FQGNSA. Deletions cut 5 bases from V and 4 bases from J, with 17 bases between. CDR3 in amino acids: CASSARAPSGETQYF. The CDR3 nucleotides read TGTGCCAGCAGCGCCCGGGCCCCATCCGGAGAGACCCAGTACTTC. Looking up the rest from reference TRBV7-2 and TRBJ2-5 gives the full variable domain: GAGVSQSPSNKVTEKGKDVELRCDPISGHTALYWYRQSLGQGLEFLIYFQGNSAPDKSGLPSDRFSAERTGGSVSTLTIQRTQQEDSAVYLCASSARAPSGETQYFGPGTRLLVL.